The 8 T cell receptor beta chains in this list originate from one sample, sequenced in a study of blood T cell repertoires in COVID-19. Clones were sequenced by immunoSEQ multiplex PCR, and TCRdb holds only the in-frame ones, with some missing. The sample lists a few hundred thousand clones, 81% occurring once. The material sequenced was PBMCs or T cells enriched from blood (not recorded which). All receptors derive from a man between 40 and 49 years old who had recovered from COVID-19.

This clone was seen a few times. The CDR3 loop reads CASSTDRVGANVLTF. Here the CDR3 DNA reads TGTGCCAGTAGTACAGACAGGGTCGGGGCCAACGTCCTGACTTTC. The chain has TRBV19 and TRBJ2-6, with 7 bases lining up with TRBD1. Germline V gene sequence: CDR1 LNHDA, CDR2 SQIVND (reference sequence). Germline trimming cut 4 bases from V and 4 bases from J; bases unmatched to any gene: 4. This CDR3 spans 15 amino acids.

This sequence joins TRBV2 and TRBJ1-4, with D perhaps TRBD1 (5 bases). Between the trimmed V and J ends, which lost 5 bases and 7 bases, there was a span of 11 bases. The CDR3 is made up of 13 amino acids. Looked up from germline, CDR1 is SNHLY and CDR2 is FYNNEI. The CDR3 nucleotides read TGTGCCAGCAGTCTAGGGGAACTTGAAAAACTGTTTTTT. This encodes CASSLGELEKLFF.

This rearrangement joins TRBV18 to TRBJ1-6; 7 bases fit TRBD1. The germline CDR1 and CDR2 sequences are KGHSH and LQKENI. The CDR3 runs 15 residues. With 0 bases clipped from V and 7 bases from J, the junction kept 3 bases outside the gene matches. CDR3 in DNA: TGTGCCAGCTCACCACCGTCACAGGGGAATTCACCCCTCCACTTT. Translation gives CASSPPSQGNSPLHF.

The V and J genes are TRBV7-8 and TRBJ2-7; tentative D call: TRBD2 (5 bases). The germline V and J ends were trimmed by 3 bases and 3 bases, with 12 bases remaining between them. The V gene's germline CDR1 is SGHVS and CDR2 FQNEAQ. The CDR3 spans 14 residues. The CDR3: CASSLAPGSYEQYF. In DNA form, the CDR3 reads TGTGCCAGCAGCTTGGCCCCGGGGAGCTACGAGCAGTACTTC.

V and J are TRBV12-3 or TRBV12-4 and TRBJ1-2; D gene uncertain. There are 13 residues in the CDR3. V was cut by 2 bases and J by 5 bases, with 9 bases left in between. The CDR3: CASSLKTAYGYTF. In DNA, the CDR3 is TGTGCCAGCAGTTTAAAAACAGCATATGGCTACACCTTC.

The CDR3 DNA reads TGTGCCACCAGTGATCACACTGGAGGGGCCACCGGGGAGCTGTTTTTT. This codes for CATSDHTGGATGELFF. The V call is TRBV24-1, the J call TRBJ2-2, with D tentatively TRBD2 (6 bases). Germline V CDR1 and CDR2: KGHDR, SFDVKD. The V end lost 3 bases, the J end lost 4 bases, and 14 bases lay between the germline ends. The CDR3 contains 16 residues.

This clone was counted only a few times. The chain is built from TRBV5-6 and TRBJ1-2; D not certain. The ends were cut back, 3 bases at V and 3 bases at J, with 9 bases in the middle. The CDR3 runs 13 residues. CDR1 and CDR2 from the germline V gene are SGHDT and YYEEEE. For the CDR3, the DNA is TGTGCCAGCAGCTCCCAGGCTCACTATGGCTACACCTTC. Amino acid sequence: CASSSQAHYGYTF.

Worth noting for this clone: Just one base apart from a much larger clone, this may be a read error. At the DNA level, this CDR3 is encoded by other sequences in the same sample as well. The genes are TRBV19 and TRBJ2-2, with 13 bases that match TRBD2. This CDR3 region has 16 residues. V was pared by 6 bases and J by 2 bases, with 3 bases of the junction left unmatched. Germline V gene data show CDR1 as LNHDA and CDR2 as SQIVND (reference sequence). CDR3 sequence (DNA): TGTGCCAGTAGCCCGGGACTAGCGGGAAACACCGGGGAGCTGTTTTTT. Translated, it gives CASSPGLAGNTGELFF.